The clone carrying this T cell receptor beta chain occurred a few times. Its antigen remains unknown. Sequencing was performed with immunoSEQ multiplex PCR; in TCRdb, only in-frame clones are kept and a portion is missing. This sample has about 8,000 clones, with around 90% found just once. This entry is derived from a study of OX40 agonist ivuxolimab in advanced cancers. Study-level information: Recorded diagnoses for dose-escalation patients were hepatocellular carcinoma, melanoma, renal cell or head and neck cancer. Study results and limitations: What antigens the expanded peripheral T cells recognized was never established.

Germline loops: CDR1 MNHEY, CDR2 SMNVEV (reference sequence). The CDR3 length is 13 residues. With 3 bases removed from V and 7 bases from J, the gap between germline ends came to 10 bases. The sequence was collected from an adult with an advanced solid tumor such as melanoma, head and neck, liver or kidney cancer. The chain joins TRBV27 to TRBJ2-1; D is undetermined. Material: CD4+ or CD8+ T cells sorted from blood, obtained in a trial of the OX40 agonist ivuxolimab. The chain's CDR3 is CASSFLGSNEQFF. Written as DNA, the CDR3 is TGTGCCAGCAGTTTTCTGGGTTCGAATGAGCAGTTCTTC.